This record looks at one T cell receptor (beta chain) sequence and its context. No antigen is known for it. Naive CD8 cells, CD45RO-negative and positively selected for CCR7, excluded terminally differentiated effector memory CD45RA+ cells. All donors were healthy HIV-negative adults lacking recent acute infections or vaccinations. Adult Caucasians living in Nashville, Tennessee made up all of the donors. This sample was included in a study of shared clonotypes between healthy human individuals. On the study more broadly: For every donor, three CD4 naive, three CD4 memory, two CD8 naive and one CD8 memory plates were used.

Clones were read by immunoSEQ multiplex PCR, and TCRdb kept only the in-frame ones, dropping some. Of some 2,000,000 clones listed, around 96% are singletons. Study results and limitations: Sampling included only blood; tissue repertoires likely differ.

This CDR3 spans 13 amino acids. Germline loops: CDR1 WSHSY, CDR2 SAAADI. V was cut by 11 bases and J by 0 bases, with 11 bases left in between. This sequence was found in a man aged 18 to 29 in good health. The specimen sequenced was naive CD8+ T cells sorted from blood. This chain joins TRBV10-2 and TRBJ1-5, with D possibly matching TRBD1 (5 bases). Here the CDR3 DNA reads TGCGCCGCGAGGGACGTTAGCAATCAGCCCCAGCATTTT. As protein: CAARDVSNQPQHF.